The rows below give T cell receptor beta chains drawn from one sample of a study of blood T cell repertoires in COVID-19. Repertoires were generated with immunoSEQ multiplex PCR, while TCRdb's copy carries only in-frame clones and drops some. The table lists roughly 100,000 clones, around 90% of them singletons, with 3% in the top ten. The sequencing sample was made of peripheral blood. These receptors were taken from a man aged 45 to 65 with active or convalescent COVID-19. CDR3s include the opening cysteine and the closing phenylalanine or tryptophan. The D gene is left open where the match is weak. Size is stated for part of the rows, as once, few or many counts, or as a class when the clone is expanded.

>TRBJ2-2|TRBD2|.|TRBV5-1
CASSFFGTSQNTGELFF
TGCGCCAGCAGCTTCTTCGGGACTAGCCAAAACACCGGGGAGCTGTTTTTT
>TRBJ2-1|.|.|TRBV6-1
CASSEATGIGSRNEQFF
TGTGCCAGCAGTGAAGCTACAGGGATAGGATCTCGAAATGAGCAGTTCTTC
>TRBJ2-1|.|.|TRBV19
CASSMTASNEQFF
TGTGCCAGTAGTATGACAGCTTCCAATGAGCAGTTCTTC
>TRBJ1-4|TRBD1|.|TRBV29-1
CSALGGTGPDYEKLFF
TGCAGCGCCCTGGGGGGGACAGGTCCCGACTATGAAAAACTGTTTTTT
>TRBJ2-5|TRBD2|.|TRBV19
CASSPGLAFQETQYF
TGTGCCAGTAGTCCGGGACTAGCATTCCAAGAGACCCAGTACTTC
>TRBJ2-7|.|.|TRBV7-2
CASSGRQQASSYEQYF
TGTGCCAGCAGCGGACGGCAACAGGCGAGCTCCTACGAGCAGTACTTC
>TRBJ1-5|.|.|TRBV10-2
CASSTWGVGLSNQPQHF
TGCGCCAGCAGTACCTGGGGGGTAGGTCTTAGCAATCAGCCCCAGCATTTT
>TRBJ2-5|TRBD2|.|TRBV15
CATSAQLAGEETQYF
TGTGCCACCAGCGCTCAACTAGCGGGGGAAGAGACCCAGTACTTC
>TRBJ1-1|.|.|TRBV29-1
CSVEPGWFGTEAFF
TGCAGCGTTGAGCCAGGGTGGTTTGGCACTGAAGCTTTCTTT
>TRBJ2-2|.|few|TRBV10-3
CAITPGTSTNSGELFF
TGTGCCATCACTCCGGGGACAAGCACAAACTCCGGGGAGCTGTTTTTT
>TRBJ2-3|.|.|TRBV28
CASNPGLHF
TGTGCCAGCAATCCGGGACTTCATTTT
>TRBJ2-7|TRBD1|.|TRBV5-1
CASSLADRTYEQYF
TGCGCCAGCAGCTTGGCGGACAGGACCTACGAGCAGTACTTC
>TRBJ1-6|.|.|TRBV11-2
CASSLETQNNSPLHF
TGTGCCAGCAGCTTAGAAACACAGAATAATTCACCCCTCCACTTT
>TRBJ1-2|.|.|TRBV5-4
CASSSGMAGAVTNYGYTF
TGTGCCAGCAGCTCTGGGATGGCAGGGGCCGTCACAAACTATGGCTACACCTTC
>TRBJ2-7|TRBD1|.|TRBV29-1
CSVESGRTGGYEQYF
TGCAGCGTTGAGTCCGGTCGGACAGGGGGCTACGAGCAGTACTTC
>TRBJ2-1|.|.|TRBV6-4
CASSGLGGSSYNEQFF
TGTGCCAGCAGTGGGCTTGGAGGGAGCTCCTACAATGAGCAGTTCTTC
>TRBJ2-3|TRBD2|.|TRBV7-7
CASSIGLAGSTDTQYF
TGTGCCAGCAGCATTGGACTAGCGGGTTCCACAGATACGCAGTATTTT